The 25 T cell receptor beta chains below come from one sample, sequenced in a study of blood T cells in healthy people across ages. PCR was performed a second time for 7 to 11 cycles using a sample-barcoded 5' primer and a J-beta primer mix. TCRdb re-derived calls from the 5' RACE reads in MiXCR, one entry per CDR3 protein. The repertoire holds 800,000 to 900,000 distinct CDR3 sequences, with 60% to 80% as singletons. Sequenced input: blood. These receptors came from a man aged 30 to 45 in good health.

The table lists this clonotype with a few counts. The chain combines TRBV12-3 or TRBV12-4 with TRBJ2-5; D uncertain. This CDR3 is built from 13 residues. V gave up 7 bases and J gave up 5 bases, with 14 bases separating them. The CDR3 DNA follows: TGTGCCAGCACCCTAGGGTATGGCGAGACCCAGTACTTC. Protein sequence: CASTLGYGETQYF.

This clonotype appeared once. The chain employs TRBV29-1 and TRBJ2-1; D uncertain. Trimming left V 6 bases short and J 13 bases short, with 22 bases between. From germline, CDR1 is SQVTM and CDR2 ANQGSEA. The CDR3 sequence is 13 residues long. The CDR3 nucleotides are TGCAGCGTGGTCTATCTACTCCAAGAGACCCAGTTCTTC. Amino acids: CSVVYLLQETQFF.

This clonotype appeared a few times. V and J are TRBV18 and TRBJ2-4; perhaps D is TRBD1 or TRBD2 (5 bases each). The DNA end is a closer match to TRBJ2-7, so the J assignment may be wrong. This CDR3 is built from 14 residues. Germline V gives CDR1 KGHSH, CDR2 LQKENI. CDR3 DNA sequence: TGTGCCAGCTCGTCCCGGGACGCCCCCTACGAGCAGTACTTC. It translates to CASSSRDAPYEQYF.

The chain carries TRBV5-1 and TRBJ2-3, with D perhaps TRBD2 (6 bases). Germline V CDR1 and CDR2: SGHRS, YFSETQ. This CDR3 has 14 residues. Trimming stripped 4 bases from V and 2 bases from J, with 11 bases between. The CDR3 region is CASSAGLDTDTQYF. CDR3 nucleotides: TGCGCCAGCAGCGCGGGACTTGACACAGATACGCAGTATTTT.

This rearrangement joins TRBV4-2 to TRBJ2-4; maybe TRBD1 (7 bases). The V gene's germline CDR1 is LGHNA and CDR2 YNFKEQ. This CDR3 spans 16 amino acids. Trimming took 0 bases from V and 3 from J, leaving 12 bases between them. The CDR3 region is CASSQEEGADKNIQYF. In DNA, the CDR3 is TGTGCCAGCAGCCAAGAGGAGGGGGCGGACAAAAACATTCAGTACTTC.

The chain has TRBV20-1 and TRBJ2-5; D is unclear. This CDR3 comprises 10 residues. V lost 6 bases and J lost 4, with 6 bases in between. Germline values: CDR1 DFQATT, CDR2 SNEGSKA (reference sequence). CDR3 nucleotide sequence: TGCAGTGCCTATCTAGAGACCCAGTACTTC. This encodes CSAYLETQYF.

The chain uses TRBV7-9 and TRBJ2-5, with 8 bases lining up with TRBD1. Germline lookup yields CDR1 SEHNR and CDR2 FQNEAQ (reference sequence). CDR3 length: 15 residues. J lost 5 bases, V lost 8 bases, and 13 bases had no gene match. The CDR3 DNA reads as TGTGCCAGCGGAACCCGACAGGGGTTCAGGGAGACCCAGTACTTC. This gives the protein CASGTRQGFRETQYF.

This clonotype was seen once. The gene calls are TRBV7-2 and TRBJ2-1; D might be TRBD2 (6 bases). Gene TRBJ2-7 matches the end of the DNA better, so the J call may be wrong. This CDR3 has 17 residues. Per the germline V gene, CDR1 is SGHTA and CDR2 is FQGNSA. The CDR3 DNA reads TGTGCCAGCAGCATTCCCGTTGCGGGACGGGCCTACAATGAGCAGTACTTC. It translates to CASSIPVAGRAYNEQYF.

CDR3 sequence: CASTLGVGPDTQYF. The CDR3 nucleotides read TGCGCCAGCACCCTCGGAGTGGGGCCAGATACGCAGTATTTT. This chain joins TRBV5-1 and TRBJ2-3; perhaps TRBD1 as D (5 bases). The germline V gene encodes CDR1 SGHRS and CDR2 YFSETQ. V lost 6 bases to trimming and J lost 4 bases, with 15 bases between them. CDR3 size: 14 residues.

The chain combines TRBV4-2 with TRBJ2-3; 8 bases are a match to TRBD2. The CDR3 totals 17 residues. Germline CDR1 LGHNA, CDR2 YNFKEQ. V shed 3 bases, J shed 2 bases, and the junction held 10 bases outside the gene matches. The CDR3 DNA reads TGTGCCAGCAGCCAGTTGTCCGGGCGGGGGGCCACAGATACGCAGTATTTT. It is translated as CASSQLSGRGATDTQYF.

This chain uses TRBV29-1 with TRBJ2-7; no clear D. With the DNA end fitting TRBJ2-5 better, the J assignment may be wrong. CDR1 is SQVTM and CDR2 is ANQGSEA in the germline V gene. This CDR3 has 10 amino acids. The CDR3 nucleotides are TGCAGCGTTGATGGTGAGACCCAGTACTTC. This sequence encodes CSVDGETQYF.

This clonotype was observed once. The DNA of the CDR3 is TGTGCCAGCGCCCGGAGCCGGGGGGACTCCTACGAGCAGTACTTC. This translates into CASARSRGDSYEQYF. V usage is TRBV28 and J usage is TRBJ2-7, with 7 bases aligning to TRBD2. J gave up 0 bases and V 8 bases, and 10 bases lay outside the gene matches. The length of the CDR3 is 15 residues. Germline V gene lookup returns CDR1 MDHEN and CDR2 SYDVKM. The variable domain in full, completed from reference TRBV28 and TRBJ2-7, reads DVKVTQSSRYLVKRTGEKVFLECVQDMDHENMFWYRQDPGLGLRLIYFSYDVKMKEKGDIPEGYSVSREKKERFSLILESASTNQTSMYLCASARSRGDSYEQYFGPGTRLTVT.

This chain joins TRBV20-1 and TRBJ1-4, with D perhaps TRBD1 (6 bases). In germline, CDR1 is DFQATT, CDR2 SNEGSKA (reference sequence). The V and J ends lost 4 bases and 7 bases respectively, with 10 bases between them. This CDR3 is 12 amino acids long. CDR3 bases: TGCAGTGCTACAGGGGCCGGTGAAAAACTGTTTTTT. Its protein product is CSATGAGEKLFF.

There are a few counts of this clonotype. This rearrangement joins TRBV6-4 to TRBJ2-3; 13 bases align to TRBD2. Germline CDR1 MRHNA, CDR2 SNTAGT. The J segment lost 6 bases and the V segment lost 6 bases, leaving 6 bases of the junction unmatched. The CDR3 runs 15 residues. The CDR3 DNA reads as TGTGCCAGCAGCCAAACTAGCGGGGGGGCCGATACGCAGTATTTT. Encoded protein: CASSQTSGGADTQYF.

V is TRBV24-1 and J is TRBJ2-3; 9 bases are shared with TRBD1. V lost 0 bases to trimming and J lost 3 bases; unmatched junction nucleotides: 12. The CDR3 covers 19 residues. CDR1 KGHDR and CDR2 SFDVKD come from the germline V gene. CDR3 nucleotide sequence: TGTGCCACCAGTGATTTGCGGGCCGGGACAGGGAAAGGGACAGATACGCAGTATTTT. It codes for CATSDLRAGTGKGTDTQYF.

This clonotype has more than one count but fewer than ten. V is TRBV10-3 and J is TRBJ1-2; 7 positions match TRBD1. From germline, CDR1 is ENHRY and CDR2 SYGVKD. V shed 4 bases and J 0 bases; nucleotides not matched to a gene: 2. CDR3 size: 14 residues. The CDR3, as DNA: TGTGCCATCAGTGGAGGGACAGCTAACTATGGCTACACCTTC. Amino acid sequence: CAISGGTANYGYTF.

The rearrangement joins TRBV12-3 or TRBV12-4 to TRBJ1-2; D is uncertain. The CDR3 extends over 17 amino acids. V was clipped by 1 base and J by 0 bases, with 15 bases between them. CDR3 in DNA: TGTGCCAGCAGTTTAGGTCGGCCAGCCAACACTAACTATGGCTACACCTTC. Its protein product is CASSLGRPANTNYGYTF.

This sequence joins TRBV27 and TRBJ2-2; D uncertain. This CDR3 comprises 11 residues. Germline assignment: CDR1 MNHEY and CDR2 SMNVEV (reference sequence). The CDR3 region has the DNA TGTGCTGTCGGGAACACCGGGGAGCTGTTTTTT. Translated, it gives CAVGNTGELFF.

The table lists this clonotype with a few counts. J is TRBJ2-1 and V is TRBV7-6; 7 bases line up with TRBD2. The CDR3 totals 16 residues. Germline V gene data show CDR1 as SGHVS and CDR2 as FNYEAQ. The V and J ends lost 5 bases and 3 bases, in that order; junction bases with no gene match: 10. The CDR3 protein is CASSPRWGGYYNEQFF. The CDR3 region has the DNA TGTGCCAGCAGCCCGAGGTGGGGGGGGTACTACAATGAGCAGTTCTTC.

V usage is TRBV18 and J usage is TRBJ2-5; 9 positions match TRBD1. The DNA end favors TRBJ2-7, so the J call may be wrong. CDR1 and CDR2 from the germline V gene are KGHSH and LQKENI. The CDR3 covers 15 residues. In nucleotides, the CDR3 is TGTGCCAGCTCACCGGGACAGGGTATGACCTACGAGCAGTACTTC. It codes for CASSPGQGMTYEQYF.

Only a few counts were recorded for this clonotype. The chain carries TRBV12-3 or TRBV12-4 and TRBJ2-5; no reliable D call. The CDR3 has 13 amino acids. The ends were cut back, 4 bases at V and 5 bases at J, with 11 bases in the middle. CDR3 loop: CASSSNYGETQYF. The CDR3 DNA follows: TGTGCCAGCAGTTCAAACTATGGCGAGACCCAGTACTTC.

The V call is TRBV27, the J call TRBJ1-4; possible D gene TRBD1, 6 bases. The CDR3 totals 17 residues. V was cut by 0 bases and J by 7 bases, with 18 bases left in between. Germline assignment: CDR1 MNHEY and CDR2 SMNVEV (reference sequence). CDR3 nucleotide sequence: TGTGCCAGCAGTTTATCCCTAGGGAGAAAAGGGGGTGAAAAACTGTTTTTT. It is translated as CASSLSLGRKGGEKLFF.

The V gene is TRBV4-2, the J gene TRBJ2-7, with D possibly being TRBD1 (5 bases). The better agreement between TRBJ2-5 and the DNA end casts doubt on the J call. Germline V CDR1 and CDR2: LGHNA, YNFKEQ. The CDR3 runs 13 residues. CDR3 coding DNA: TGTGCCAGCAGCCACCGACAGCGAGAGACCCAGTACTTC. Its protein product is CASSHRQRETQYF.

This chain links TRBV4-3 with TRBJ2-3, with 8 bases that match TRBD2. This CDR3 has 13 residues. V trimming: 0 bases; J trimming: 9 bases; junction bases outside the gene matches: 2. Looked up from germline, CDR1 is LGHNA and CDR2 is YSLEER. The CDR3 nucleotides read TGCGCCAGCAGCCAAGAAACTAGCGGCACGCAGTATTTT. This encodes CASSQETSGTQYF.

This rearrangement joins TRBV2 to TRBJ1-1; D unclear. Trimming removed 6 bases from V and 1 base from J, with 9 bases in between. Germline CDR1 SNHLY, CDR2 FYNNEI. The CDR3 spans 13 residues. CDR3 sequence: CASRRAGNTEAFF. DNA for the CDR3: TGTGCCAGCAGGAGGGCAGGGAACACTGAAGCTTTCTTT.